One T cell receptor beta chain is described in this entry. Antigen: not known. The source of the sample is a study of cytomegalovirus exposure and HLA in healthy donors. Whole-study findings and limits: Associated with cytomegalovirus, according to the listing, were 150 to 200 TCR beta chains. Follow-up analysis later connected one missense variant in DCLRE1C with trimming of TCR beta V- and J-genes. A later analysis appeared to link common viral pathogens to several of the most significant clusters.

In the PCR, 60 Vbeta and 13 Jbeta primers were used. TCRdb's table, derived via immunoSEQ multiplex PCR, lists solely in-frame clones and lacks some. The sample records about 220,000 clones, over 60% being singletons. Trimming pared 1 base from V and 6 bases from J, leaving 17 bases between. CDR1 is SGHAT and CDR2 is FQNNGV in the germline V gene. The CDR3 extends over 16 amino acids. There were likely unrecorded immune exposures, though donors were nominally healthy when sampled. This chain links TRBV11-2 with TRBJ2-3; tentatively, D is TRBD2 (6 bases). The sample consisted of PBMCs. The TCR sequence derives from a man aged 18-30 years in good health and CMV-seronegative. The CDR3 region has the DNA TGTGCCAGCAGCTTAGTTGGCGGGGCACCGGGGGATACGCAGTATTTT. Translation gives CASSLVGGAPGDTQYF.